This T cell receptor (beta chain) appears in the sequencing data of a study of T cell repertoires in cytomegalovirus infection. Study-wide context: Signatures in public TCR beta sequences pointed to both CMV infection and matching HLA type. Study conclusions and caveats: The ex vivo response showed dominance by HLA-C-restricted CMV-specific TCR beta clonotypes. Cumulative frequency of public TCR beta families picked out carriers of CMV plus the relevant HLA.

TCRdb itself ran the reads through MiXCR, one entry per CDR3 protein. There are about 260,000 distinct CDR3 sequences in the sample; about 13% occur only once, and around 8.7% lies in the top ten. With 7 bases clipped from V and 3 bases from J, the junction kept 6 bases outside the gene matches. The CDR3 runs 14 residues. The V gene's germline CDR1 is LGHNT and CDR2 FRNRAP. The sample holds many counts of this clonotype. What it binds is unknown. This sequence joins TRBV12-5 and TRBJ1-5; 7 positions agree with TRBD1. Sequencing was carried out using PBMCs. The source is a human donor in good health (CMV status not recorded). Some clones in this sample may be carry-over from other donors' samples. CDR3 sequence (DNA): TGTGCTAGTGACCCGGGGACAGCCAATCAGCCCCAGCATTTT. It specifies CASDPGTANQPQHF.